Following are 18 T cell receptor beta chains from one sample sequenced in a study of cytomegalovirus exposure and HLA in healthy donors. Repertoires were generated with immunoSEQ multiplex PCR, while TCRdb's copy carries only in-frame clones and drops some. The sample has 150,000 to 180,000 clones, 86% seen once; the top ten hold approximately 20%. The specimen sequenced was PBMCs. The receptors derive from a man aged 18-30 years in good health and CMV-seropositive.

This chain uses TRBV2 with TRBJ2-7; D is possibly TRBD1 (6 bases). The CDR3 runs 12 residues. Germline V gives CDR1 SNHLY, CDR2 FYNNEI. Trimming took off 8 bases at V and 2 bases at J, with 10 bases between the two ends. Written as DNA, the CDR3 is TGTGCCAGCCGGACAGCCCCCTACGAGCAGTACTTC. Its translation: CASRTAPYEQYF.

The CDR3 DNA is TGTGCCAGCAGCTCCGGGGGGCAAGAGACCCAGTACTTC. Translated: CASSSGGQETQYF. This chain connects TRBV5-6 to TRBJ2-5; TRBD2 matches at 7 bases. CDR3 length: 13 residues. V lost 3 bases and J lost 2; bases outside the gene matches: 1. Per germline, CDR1 SGHDT and CDR2 YYEEEE.

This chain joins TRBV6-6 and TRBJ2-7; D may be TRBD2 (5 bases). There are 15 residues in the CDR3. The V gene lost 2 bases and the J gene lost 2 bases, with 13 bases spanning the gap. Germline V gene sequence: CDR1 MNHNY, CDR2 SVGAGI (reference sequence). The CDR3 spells CASSYRAVPAYEQYF. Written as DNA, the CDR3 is TGTGCCAGCAGTTACCGAGCGGTTCCCGCCTACGAGCAGTACTTC.

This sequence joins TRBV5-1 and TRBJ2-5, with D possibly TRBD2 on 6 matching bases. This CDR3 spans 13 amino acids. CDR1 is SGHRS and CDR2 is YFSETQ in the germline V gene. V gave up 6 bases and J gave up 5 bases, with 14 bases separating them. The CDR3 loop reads CASTDSGGETQYF. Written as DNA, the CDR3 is TGCGCCAGCACCGACAGTGGAGGGGAGACCCAGTACTTC.

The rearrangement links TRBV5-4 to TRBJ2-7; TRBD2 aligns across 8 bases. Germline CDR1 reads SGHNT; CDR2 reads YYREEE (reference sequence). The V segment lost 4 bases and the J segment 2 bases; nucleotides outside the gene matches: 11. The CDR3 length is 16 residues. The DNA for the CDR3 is TGTGCCAGCAGCCATCTGGTGGCTAGCGGGCCCTACGAGCAGTACTTC. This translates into CASSHLVASGPYEQYF.

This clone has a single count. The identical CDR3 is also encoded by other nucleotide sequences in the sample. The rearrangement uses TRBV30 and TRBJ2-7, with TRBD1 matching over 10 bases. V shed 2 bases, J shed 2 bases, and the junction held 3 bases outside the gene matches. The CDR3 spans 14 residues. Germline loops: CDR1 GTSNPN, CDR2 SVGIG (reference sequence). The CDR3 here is CAWSPGQGTYEQYF. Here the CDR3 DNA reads TGTGCCTGGAGTCCGGGACAGGGGACCTACGAGCAGTACTTC.

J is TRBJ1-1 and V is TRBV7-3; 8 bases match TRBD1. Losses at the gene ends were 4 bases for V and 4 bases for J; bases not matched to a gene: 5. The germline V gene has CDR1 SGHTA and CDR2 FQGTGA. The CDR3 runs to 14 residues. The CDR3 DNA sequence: TGTGCCAGCAGCTCGCAGGGGGCGAGCACTGAAGCTTTCTTT. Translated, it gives CASSSQGASTEAFF.

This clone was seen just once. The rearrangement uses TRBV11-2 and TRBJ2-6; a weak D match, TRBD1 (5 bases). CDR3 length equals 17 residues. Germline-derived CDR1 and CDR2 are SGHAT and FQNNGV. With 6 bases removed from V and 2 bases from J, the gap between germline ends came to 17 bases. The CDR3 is CASRTEAGPAGANVLTF. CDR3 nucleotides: TGTGCCAGCAGGACAGAGGCAGGGCCCGCTGGGGCCAACGTCCTGACTTTC.

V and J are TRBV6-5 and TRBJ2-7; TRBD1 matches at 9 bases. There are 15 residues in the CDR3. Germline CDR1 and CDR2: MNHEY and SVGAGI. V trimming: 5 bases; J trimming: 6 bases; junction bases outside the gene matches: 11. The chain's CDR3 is CASSRVDTGGGEQYF. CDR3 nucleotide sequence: TGTGCCAGCAGTAGAGTTGACACAGGGGGCGGCGAGCAGTACTTC.

CDR3 nucleotides: TGTGCCAGCAGCCCGATTACAGGGGGCAGTGGCTACACCTTC. Translating it yields CASSPITGGSGYTF. The chain has TRBV7-2 and TRBJ1-2; TRBD1 agrees at 9 bases. J gave up 7 bases and V 5 bases, and 8 bases lay outside the gene matches. Germline V gene data show CDR1 as SGHTA and CDR2 as FQGNSA. The CDR3 has 14 amino acids.

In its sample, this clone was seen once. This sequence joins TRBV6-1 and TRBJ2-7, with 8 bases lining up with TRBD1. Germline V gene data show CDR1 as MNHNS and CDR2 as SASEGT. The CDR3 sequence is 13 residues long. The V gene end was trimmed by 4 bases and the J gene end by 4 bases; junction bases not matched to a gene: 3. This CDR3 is CASSGTGLYEQYF. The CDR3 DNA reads TGTGCCAGCAGTGGGACAGGGCTGTACGAGCAGTACTTC.

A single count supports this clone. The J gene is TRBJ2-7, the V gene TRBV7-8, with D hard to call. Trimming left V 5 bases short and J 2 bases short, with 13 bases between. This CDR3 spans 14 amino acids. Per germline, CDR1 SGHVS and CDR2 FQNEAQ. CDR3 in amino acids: CASSESLLAYEQYF. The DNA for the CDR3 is TGTGCCAGCAGCGAAAGCCTTTTGGCCTACGAGCAGTACTTC.

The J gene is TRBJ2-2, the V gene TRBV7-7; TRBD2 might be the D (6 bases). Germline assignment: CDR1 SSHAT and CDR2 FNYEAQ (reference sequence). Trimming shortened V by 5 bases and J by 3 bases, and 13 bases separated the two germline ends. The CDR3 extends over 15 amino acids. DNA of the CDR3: TGTGCCAGCAGCCCCGGCGGGGCCTACACCGGGGAGCTGTTTTTT. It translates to CASSPGGAYTGELFF.

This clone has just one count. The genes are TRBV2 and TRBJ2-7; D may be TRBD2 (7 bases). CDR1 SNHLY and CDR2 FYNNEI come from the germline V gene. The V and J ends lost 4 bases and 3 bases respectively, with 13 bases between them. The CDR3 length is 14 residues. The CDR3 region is CASSGGGGRYEQYF. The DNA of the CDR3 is TGTGCCAGCAGTGGAGGGGGGGGCCGCTACGAGCAGTACTTC.

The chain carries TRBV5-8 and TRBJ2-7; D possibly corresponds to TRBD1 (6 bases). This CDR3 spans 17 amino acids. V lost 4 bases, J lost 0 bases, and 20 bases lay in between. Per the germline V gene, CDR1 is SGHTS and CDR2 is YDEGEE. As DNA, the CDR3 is TGTGCCAGCAGCCTCCAGGGGACCCTGAGGAGCTCCTACGAGCAGTACTTC. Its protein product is CASSLQGTLRSSYEQYF.

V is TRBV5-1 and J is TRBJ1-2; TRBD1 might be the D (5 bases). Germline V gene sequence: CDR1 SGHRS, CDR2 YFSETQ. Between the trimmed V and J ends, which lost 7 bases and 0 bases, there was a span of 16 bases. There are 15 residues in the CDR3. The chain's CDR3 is CASSFDLQANYGYTF. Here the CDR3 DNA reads TGCGCCAGCTCTTTTGATTTACAGGCTAACTATGGCTACACCTTC.

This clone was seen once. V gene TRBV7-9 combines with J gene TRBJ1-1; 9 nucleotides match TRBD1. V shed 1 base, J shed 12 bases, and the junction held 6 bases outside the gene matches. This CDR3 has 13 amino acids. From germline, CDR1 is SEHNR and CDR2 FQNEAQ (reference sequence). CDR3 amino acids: CASSLGTGGESFF. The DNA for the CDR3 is TGTGCCAGCAGCTTAGGAACAGGGGGCGAGTCTTTCTTT.

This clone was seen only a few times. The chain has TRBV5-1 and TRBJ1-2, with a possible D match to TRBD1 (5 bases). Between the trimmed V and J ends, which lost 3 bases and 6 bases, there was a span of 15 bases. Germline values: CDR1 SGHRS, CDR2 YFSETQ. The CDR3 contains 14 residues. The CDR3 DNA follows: TGCGCCAGCAGCTACAATCGGGCAGGGCATGGCTACACCTTC. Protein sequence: CASSYNRAGHGYTF.